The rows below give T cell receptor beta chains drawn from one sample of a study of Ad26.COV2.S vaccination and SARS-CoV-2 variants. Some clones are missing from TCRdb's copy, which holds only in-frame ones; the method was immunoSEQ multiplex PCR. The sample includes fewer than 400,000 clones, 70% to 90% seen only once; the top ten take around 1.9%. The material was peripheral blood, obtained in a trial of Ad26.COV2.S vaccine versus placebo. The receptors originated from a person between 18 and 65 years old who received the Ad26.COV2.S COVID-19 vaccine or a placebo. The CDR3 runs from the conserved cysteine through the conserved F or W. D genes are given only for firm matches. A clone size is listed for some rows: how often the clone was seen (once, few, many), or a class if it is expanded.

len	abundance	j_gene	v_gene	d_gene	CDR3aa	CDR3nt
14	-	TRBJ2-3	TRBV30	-	CAWSGPLGTDTQYF	TGTGCCTGGAGTGGGCCCTTAGGCACAGATACGCAGTATTTT
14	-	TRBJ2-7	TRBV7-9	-	CASSLSAVTYEQYF	TGTGCCAGCAGCCTGAGCGCGGTCACCTACGAGCAGTACTTC
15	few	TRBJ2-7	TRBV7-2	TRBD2	CASSRVAGELYEQYF	TGTGCCAGCAGCCGTGTAGCGGGAGAACTTTACGAGCAGTACTTC
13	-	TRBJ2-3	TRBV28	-	CASSLYTADTQYF	TGTGCCAGCAGTCTCTATACCGCAGATACGCAGTATTTT
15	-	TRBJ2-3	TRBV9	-	CASSVREGVADTQYF	TGTGCCAGCAGCGTCCGGGAAGGTGTCGCAGATACGCAGTATTTT
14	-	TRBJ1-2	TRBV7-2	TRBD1	CASSSGTGNYGYTF	TGTGCCAGCAGCTCCGGGACAGGGAACTATGGCTACACCTTC
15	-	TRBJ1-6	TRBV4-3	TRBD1	CASSQGSGGSSPLHF	TGCGCCAGCAGCCAAGGTTCAGGGGGCAGTTCACCCCTCCACTTT
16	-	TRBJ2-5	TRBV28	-	CASSASWGGGQETQYF	TGTGCCAGCAGTGCAAGCTGGGGAGGGGGACAAGAGACCCAGTACTTC
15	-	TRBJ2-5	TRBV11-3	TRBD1	CASSLWTGGQETQYF	TGTGCCAGCAGCCTCTGGACAGGGGGACAAGAGACCCAGTACTTC
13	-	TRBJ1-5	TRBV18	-	CASSPGDGQPQHF	TGTGCCAGCTCACCAGGGGACGGTCAGCCCCAGCATTTT
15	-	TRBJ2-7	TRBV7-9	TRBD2	CASSSTSGRVYEQYF	TGTGCCAGCAGCTCGACTAGCGGAAGGGTCTACGAGCAGTACTTC
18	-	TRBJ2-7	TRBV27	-	CASSQSFRWGTSSYEQYF	TGTGCCAGCAGTCAGAGCTTTAGGTGGGGAACTAGCTCCTACGAGCAGTACTTC
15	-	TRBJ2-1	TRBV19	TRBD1	CASSKTGTAYNEQFF	TGTGCCAGTAGTAAAACCGGGACAGCCTACAATGAGCAGTTCTTC
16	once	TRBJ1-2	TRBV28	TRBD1	CASTLEGRQGIEGYTF	TGTGCCAGCACCCTCGAGGGGAGACAGGGGATCGAGGGCTACACCTTC
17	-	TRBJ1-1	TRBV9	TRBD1	CASSPSLGDRGLTEAFF	TGTGCCAGCAGCCCCTCCCTCGGGGACAGGGGGCTTACTGAAGCTTTCTTT
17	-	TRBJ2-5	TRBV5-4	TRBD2	CASSPRLAGGPEETQYF	TGTGCCAGCAGCCCAAGACTAGCGGGAGGGCCGGAAGAGACCCAGTACTTC
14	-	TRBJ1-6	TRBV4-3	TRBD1	CASSQGTGGSPLHF	TGCGCCAGCAGCCAAGGGACAGGAGGTTCACCCCTCCACTTT
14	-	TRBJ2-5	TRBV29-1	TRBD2	CSVDLLAGEETQYF	TGCAGCGTTGATTTACTAGCGGGAGAAGAGACCCAGTACTTC
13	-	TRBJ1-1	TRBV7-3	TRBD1	CASSTGRDTEAFF	TGTGCCAGCTCGACAGGGCGGGACACTGAAGCTTTCTTT
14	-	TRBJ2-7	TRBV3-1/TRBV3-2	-	CASSQGGGTYEQYF	TGTGCCAGCAGCCAAGGTGGGGGAACCTACGAGCAGTACTTC
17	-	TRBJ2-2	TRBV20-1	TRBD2	CSASRLAGSSNTGELFF	TGCAGTGCTAGTAGACTAGCGGGTTCATCGAACACCGGGGAGCTGTTTTTT
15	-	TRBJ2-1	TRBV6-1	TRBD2	CASSDPIAGTNEQFF	TGTGCCAGCAGTGATCCCATAGCGGGAACGAATGAGCAGTTCTTC
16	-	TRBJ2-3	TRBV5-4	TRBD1	CASSSPGQGGTDTQYF	TGTGCCAGCAGCTCACCGGGACAGGGGGGCACAGATACGCAGTATTTT
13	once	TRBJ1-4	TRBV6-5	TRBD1	CASKGTGVEKLFF	TGTGCCAGCAAAGGGACAGGGGTTGAAAAACTGTTTTTT
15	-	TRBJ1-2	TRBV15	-	CATAAAETKYYGYTF	TGTGCCACCGCGGCGGCCGAAACGAAGTACTATGGCTACACCTTC
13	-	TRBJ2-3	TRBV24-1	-	CATGGGSTDTQYF	TGTGCCACGGGGGGTGGTAGCACAGATACGCAGTATTTT
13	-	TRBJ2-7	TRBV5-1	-	CASSLEHGYEQYF	TGCGCCAGCAGCTTGGAACACGGCTACGAGCAGTACTTC
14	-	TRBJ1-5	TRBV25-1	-	CASSEYGGHQPQHF	TGTGCCAGCAGTGAATACGGGGGCCATCAGCCCCAGCATTTT
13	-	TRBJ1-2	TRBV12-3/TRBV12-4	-	CASSFGVNYGYTF	TGTGCCAGCAGTTTTGGGGTTAACTATGGCTACACCTTC
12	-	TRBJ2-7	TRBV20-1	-	CSASSSGYEQYF	TGCAGTGCCAGTAGCTCCGGCTACGAGCAGTACTTC
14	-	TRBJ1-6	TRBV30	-	CAWSALLGGSPLHF	TGTGCCTGGAGTGCCCTCTTGGGCGGTTCACCCCTCCACTTT
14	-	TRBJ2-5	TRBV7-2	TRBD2	CASTRLAAQETQYF	TGTGCCAGCACCCGACTAGCCGCCCAAGAGACCCAGTACTTC
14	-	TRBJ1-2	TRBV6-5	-	CASSYNKGPHGYTF	TGTGCCAGCAGTTACAATAAGGGACCACATGGCTACACCTTC
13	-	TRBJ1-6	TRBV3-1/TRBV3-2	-	CASSQAHPSPLHF	TGTGCCAGCAGCCAAGCCCACCCTTCACCCCTCCACTTT
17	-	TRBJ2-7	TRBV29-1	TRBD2	CSVETSGQITPSDEQYF	TGCAGCGTTGAGACTAGCGGGCAAATCACGCCTTCCGACGAGCAGTACTTC
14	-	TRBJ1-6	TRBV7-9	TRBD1	CASDRGQGNSPLHF	TGTGCCAGCGATAGAGGACAGGGCAATTCACCCCTCCACTTT
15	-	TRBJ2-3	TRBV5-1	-	CASSSAMDSSNTQYF	TGCGCCAGCAGCTCTGCAATGGACAGCTCAAATACGCAGTATTTT
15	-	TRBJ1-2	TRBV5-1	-	CASSLLSPGADGYTF	TGCGCCAGCAGCTTGTTATCACCAGGGGCGGATGGCTACACCTTC
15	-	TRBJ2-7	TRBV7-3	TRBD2	CASSPGLADSYEQYF	TGTGCCAGCAGCCCGGGACTAGCGGATTCCTACGAGCAGTACTTC
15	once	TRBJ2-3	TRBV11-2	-	CASSFNKFRTDTQYF	TGTGCCAGCAGTTTTAACAAGTTTCGCACAGATACGCAGTATTTT
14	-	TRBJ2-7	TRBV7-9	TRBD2	CASSLGLASYEQYF	TGTGCCAGCAGCTTAGGACTAGCGTCCTACGAGCAGTACTTC
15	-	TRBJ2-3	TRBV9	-	CASSATGRGTDTQYF	TGTGCCAGCAGCGCGACAGGACGGGGCACAGATACGCAGTATTTT
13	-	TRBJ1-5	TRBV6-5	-	CASSYSKNQPQHF	TGTGCCAGCAGTTACAGTAAAAATCAGCCCCAGCATTTT
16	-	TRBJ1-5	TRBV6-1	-	CASSERAAGPWGAQHF	TGTGCCAGCAGTGAACGGGCAGCCGGACCTTGGGGGGCCCAGCATTTT
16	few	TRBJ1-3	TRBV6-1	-	CASSESGSLSGNTIYF	TGTGCCAGCAGTGAATCAGGCTCCCTCTCTGGAAACACCATATATTTT